Below are 4 T cell receptor beta chains sequenced from a single sample in a study of cytomegalovirus exposure and HLA in healthy donors. A multiplex PCR was run with 60 Vbeta primers and 13 Jbeta primers. This table comes from immunoSEQ multiplex PCR, and its TCRdb copy is limited to in-frame clones, with some not included. The sample records 100,000 to 140,000 clones, 77% being singletons. The material sequenced was PBMCs. The source of these receptors is a male donor in good health and CMV-seronegative.

Here the CDR3 reads CASSFGGGPRRSGYTF. In nucleotides, the CDR3 is TGTGCCAGCAGCTTTGGAGGGGGCCCTCGTCGTTCTGGCTACACCTTC. The chain employs TRBV5-8 and TRBJ1-2, with TRBD1 matching over 7 bases. V was pared by 2 bases and J by 7 bases, with 14 bases of the junction left unmatched. CDR1 and CDR2 (germline): SGHTS, YDEGEE. This CDR3 has 16 amino acids. Full variable domain (missing parts from reference TRBV5-8 and TRBJ1-2): EAGVTQSPTHLIKTRGQQATLRCSPISGHTSVYWYQQALGLGLQFLLWYDEGEERNRGNFPPRFSGRQFPNYSSELNVNALELEDSALYLCASSFGGGPRRSGYTFGSGTRLTVV.

V is TRBV28 and J is TRBJ2-3; the D gene is possibly TRBD2 (5 bases). The germline V gene encodes CDR1 MDHEN and CDR2 SYDVKM. The CDR3 sequence is 15 residues long. V was clipped by 7 bases and J by 6 bases, with 20 bases between them. The CDR3 protein is CASTKGSEGSDTQYF. The CDR3 nucleotides are TGTGCCAGCACCAAAGGTTCCGAGGGATCGGATACGCAGTATTTT. Full variable domain (remainder filled in from reference TRBV28 and TRBJ2-3): DVKVTQSSRYLVKRTGEKVFLECVQDMDHENMFWYRQDPGLGLRLIYFSYDVKMKEKGDIPEGYSVSREKKERFSLILESASTNQTSMYLCASTKGSEGSDTQYFGPGTRLTVL.

This chain connects TRBV27 to TRBJ2-5, with 13 bases lining up with TRBD2. The J call may be incorrect, as the DNA end agrees better with TRBJ2-7. Germline CDR1 is MNHEY and CDR2 is SMNVEV (reference sequence). CDR3 length equals 14 residues. CDR3 amino acids: CASSWTSGSYEQYF. CDR3 bases: TGTGCCAGCAGTTGGACTAGCGGGAGTTACGAGCAGTACTTC.

The chain carries TRBV27 and TRBJ2-1; weak D call: TRBD2 (6 bases). The CDR3 is 15 amino acids. Trimming removed 3 bases at V and 8 bases at J, with 17 bases between. CDR1 and CDR2 (germline): MNHEY, SMNVEV (reference sequence). CDR3 DNA sequence: TGTGCCAGCAGTTTTGCGGGAAGGTATCGGGATGAGCAGTTCTTC. As protein: CASSFAGRYRDEQFF.